This entry describes one T cell receptor beta chain. Its target is unknown. CDR3 size: 14 residues. With 2 bases removed from V and 3 bases from J, the gap between germline ends came to 10 bases. Germline loops: CDR1 SGHVS, CDR2 FQNEAQ. TCRdb re-derived calls from the RT-PCR reads in MiXCR, one entry per CDR3 protein. The sample consists of about 780,000 distinct CDR3 sequences, about a fifth of them appearing once. These data belong to a study of response to subunit inactivated influenza vaccine. Study-wide results and caveats: The authors suggested that few new T cells are recruited per seasonal influenza vaccination.

The specimen comprised PBMCs from blood, sampled about 5 days after vaccination. V is TRBV7-8 and J is TRBJ1-1, with D perhaps TRBD1 (5 bases). This clonotype was obtained from a man between 50 and 59 years old who received an inactivated influenza vaccine. The CDR3 sequence is CASSLRDVDTEAFF. The CDR3 region has the DNA TGTGCCAGCAGCTTAAGGGACGTGGACACTGAAGCTTTCTTT.